These 3 T cell receptor beta chains were sequenced from one sample in a study of blood T cell repertoires in COVID-19. Method: immunoSEQ multiplex PCR; TCRdb's copy keeps in-frame clones and lacks some. Of roughly 11,000 clones listed, 85% to 90% are singletons. Input material: peripheral blood. The receptors originated from an older woman with active COVID-19.

This clone was counted once. J is TRBJ1-6 and V is TRBV5-8; no firm D call. V was trimmed by 1 base and J by 5 bases, leaving 10 bases between them. The CDR3 is 15 amino acids. CDR1 and CDR2 (germline): SGHTS, YDEGEE. The CDR3 here is CASSLTVMDNSPLHF. CDR3 nucleotides: TGTGCCAGCAGCTTGACAGTGATGGATAATTCACCCCTCCACTTT.

The chain couples TRBV5-1 to TRBJ2-5, with 12 bases matching TRBD2. V dropped 3 bases and J dropped 5; count of bases not matched to a gene: 5. Germline-derived CDR1 and CDR2 are SGHRS and YFSETQ. This CDR3 comprises 15 residues. Here the CDR3 reads CASSSLAGGPETQYF. CDR3 coding DNA: TGCGCCAGCAGCTCGCTAGCGGGGGGGCCGGAGACCCAGTACTTC.

The chain recombines TRBV5-1 with TRBJ2-5; TRBD2 matches 7 bases. Germline V lookup: CDR1 SGHRS, CDR2 YFSETQ. V lost 4 bases to trimming and J lost 1 base; unmatched junction nucleotides: 4. This CDR3 has 14 residues. The CDR3 nucleotides are TGCGCCAGCAGCACCGGGGGGACCCAAGAGACCCAGTACTTC. Its protein is CASSTGGTQETQYF.